The 5 T cell receptor beta chains given below trace back to one sample, sequenced in a study of post-analysis software for immune sequencing data. Overall study results and limits: Higher frequency in patients than in controls was seen for five TRBV segments, with TRBV5-6, TRBV5-1 and TRBV20-1 among them.

Antigens for these TCRs are unknown. TCR beta cDNA libraries had unique molecular identifiers. MiXCR was run by TCRdb on the PCR reads, yielding one entry per CDR3 protein. The table has about 810,000 distinct CDR3 sequences, approximately 53% seen once; the top ten hold roughly 4.4%. The sequencing sample was made of blood. The receptors originated from a girl aged 5 to 17 with multiple sclerosis.

V usage is TRBV7-6 and J usage is TRBJ2-1; 8 nucleotides align to TRBD2. Germline V gene data show CDR1 as SGHVS and CDR2 as FNYEAQ. Trimming took 4 bases from V and 4 from J; bases not matched to a gene: 9. This CDR3 spans 16 amino acids. In DNA form, the CDR3 reads TGTGCCAGCAGCTCCGCCCCCCTAGCGGGTTACAATGAGCAGTTCTTC. It translates to CASSSAPLAGYNEQFF.

The genes are TRBV12-3 or TRBV12-4 and TRBJ2-6; the D is unclear. V lost 5 bases and J 4 bases, leaving 9 bases between the germline ends. This CDR3 has 14 residues. The DNA for the CDR3 is TGTGCCAGCAGTCCAACCCCAGGGGCCAACGTCCTGACTTTC. This encodes CASSPTPGANVLTF.

The chain has TRBV5-1 and TRBJ2-7, with 11 bases matching TRBD2. The J call may be incorrect, as the DNA end agrees better with TRBJ2-5. The CDR3 is 13 residues long. CDR1 and CDR2 from the germline V gene are SGHRS and YFSETQ. The CDR3 coding sequence is TGCGCCAGCAGCTGGACTAGCGGGGAGACCCAGTACTTC. As protein: CASSWTSGETQYF.

The J gene is TRBJ2-7, the V gene TRBV29-1, with D possibly TRBD2 on 6 matching bases. V was shortened by 0 bases and J by 3 bases, with 9 bases between the two germline ends. CDR1 is SQVTM, CDR2 ANQGSEA, per germline. The CDR3 is 13 amino acids. CDR3 coding DNA: TGCAGCGTTGAAGACGGCGGGAACTACGAGCAGTACTTC. It codes for CSVEDGGNYEQYF.

This clonotype was detected a few times. The germline gene is not matched at one end of the junction; a read error may be the cause. The chain recombines TRBV7-7 with TRBJ2-5; 12 nucleotides match TRBD2. Germline V gene data show CDR1 as SSHAT and CDR2 as FNYEAQ (reference sequence). CDR3 length: 16 residues. The DNA of the CDR3 is TGTGCTAGCAGCTCCGGACTAGCGGGACCCCAAGAGACCCAGTACTTC. This encodes CASSSGLAGPQETQYF.